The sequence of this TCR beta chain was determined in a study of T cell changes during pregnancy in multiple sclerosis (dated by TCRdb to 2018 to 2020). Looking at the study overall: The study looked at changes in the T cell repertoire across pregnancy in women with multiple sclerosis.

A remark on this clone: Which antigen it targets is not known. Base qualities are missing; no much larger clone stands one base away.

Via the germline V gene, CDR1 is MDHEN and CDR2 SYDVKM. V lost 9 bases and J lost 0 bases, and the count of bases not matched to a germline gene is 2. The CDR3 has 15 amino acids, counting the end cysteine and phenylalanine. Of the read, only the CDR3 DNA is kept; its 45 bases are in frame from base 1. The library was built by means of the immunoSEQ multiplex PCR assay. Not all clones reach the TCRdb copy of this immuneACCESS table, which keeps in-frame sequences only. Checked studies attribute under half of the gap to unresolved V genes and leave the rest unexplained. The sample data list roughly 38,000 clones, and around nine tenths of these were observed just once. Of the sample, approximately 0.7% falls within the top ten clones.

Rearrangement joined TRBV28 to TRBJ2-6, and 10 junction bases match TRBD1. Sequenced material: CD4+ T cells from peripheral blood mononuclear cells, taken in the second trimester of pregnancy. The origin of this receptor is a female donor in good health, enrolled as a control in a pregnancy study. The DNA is TGTGCCAGTTGGGACAGGGGCTCTGGGGCCAACGTCCTGACTTTC. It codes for CASWDRGSGANVLTF.